The sequence of this T cell receptor beta chain was determined in a study of blood T cell repertoires in COVID-19. Profiling relied on immunoSEQ multiplex PCR, and the TCRdb table lists in-frame clones only, not all of them. The sample includes more than 250,000 clones, roughly 84% of them seen just once. The CDR3 covers 14 residues. The V segment lost 5 bases and the J segment 4 bases; nucleotides outside the gene matches: 6. Germline V CDR1 and CDR2: SGDLS, YYNGEE. This sequence originates from a man between 45 and 60 years old with active or convalescent COVID-19. The chain employs TRBV9 and TRBJ2-3, with 8 nucleotides matching TRBD1. Sequencing was performed on peripheral blood. The CDR3 DNA reads as TGTGCCAGCAGTGAAGGACAGGGACCAGATACGCAGTATTTT. This gives the protein CASSEGQGPDTQYF.